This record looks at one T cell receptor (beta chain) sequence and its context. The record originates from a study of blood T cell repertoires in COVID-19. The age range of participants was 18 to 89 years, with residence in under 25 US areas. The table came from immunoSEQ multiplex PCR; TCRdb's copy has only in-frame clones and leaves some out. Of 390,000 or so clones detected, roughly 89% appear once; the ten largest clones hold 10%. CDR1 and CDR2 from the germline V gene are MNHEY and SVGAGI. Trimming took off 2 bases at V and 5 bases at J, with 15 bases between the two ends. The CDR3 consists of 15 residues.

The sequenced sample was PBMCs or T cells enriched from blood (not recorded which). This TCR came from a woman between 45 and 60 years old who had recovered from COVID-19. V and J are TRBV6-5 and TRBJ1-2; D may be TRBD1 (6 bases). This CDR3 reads CASSYQGIGPYGYTF. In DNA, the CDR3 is TGTGCCAGCAGTTACCAGGGGATCGGGCCTTATGGCTACACCTTC.